Listed here are 26 T cell receptor beta chains from one sample, sequenced in a study of CD8 T cells in Susac syndrome. RNA, at about 0.5 to 1 ug, was reverse transcribed with random hexamers. TCRdb called the immunoSEQ multiplex PCR reads again in MiXCR, with one record for every CDR3 protein. The sample has nearly 70,000 distinct CDR3 sequences, approximately 95% seen once. Sequencing used CD8+ T cells from PBMCs. These receptor sequences come from a human donor in good health.

The chain employs TRBV7-9 and TRBJ2-1, with 8 bases fitting TRBD2. CDR3 length: 14 amino acids. Per germline, CDR1 SEHNR and CDR2 FQNEAQ (reference sequence). J gave up 8 bases and V 2 bases, and 5 bases lay outside the gene matches. The CDR3 DNA sequence: TGTGCCAGCAGCTTAACGGGGGGGCAGTATGAGCAGTTCTTC. Its protein is CASSLTGGQYEQFF.

This sequence joins TRBV27 and TRBJ1-1, with D unclear. Trimming took 6 bases from V and 6 from J, leaving 11 bases between them. Looked up from germline, CDR1 is MNHEY and CDR2 is SMNVEV (reference sequence). CDR3 size: 12 residues. The CDR3 protein is CASSPSGAEAFF. CDR3 sequence (DNA): TGTGCCAGCAGCCCAAGCGGGGCTGAAGCTTTCTTT.

J is TRBJ1-1 and V is TRBV20-1, with D possibly being TRBD1 (5 bases). This CDR3 has 13 residues. The V gene lost 6 bases and the J gene lost 2 bases, with 13 bases spanning the gap. The germline gives CDR1 DFQATT, CDR2 SNEGSKA (reference sequence). This CDR3 reads CSATGPLNTEAFF. CDR3 nucleotide sequence: TGCAGTGCCACGGGACCGCTCAACACTGAAGCTTTCTTT.

Regarding this clonotype: Because the CDR3 is missing its conserved closing phenylalanine or tryptophan, this is likely a read error. J is TRBJ2-7 and V is TRBV13; possible D gene TRBD2, 5 bases. The V and J ends lost 2 bases and 4 bases respectively, with 15 bases between them. Per germline, CDR1 PRHDT and CDR2 FYEKMQ (reference sequence). This CDR3 spans 15 amino acids. As DNA, the CDR3 is TGTGCCAGCAGCTTAACAACCCTAGCCCCTTACGAGCAGTACGCC. As protein: CASSLTTLAPYEQYA.

V is TRBV19 and J is TRBJ2-7; D is uncertain. The V gene lost 5 bases and the J gene lost 6 bases, with 11 bases spanning the gap. The CDR3 consists of 12 residues. The germline gives CDR1 LNHDA, CDR2 SQIVND (reference sequence). In DNA form, the CDR3 reads TGTGCCAGTAGTTCAGGACCCGGCGAGCAGTACTTC. This encodes CASSSGPGEQYF.

The chain has TRBV5-1 and TRBJ2-1; D might be TRBD2 (7 bases). The CDR3 extends over 15 amino acids. V shed 0 bases and J shed 6 bases, with 13 bases lying between them. CDR1 is SGHRS, CDR2 YFSETQ, per germline. The CDR3 region has the DNA TGCGCCAGCAGCTTGGAGGGAGGGGGAGGCAATGAGCAGTTCTTC. This encodes CASSLEGGGGNEQFF.

The chain has TRBV12-3 or TRBV12-4 and TRBJ2-7; D is ambiguous. V was clipped by 2 bases and J by 1 base, with 6 bases between them. This CDR3 spans 13 amino acids. CDR3 bases: TGTGCCAGCAGTTTAATCAGTTCCTACGAGCAGTACTTC. Amino acids: CASSLISSYEQYF.

The chain combines TRBV7-9 with TRBJ2-6; 9 bases are shared with TRBD1. V trimming: 6 bases; J trimming: 0 bases; junction bases outside the gene matches: 0. In germline, CDR1 is SEHNR, CDR2 FQNEAQ (reference sequence). CDR3 length: 15 amino acids. The CDR3 reads CASRTGGSGANVLTF. CDR3 nucleotide sequence: TGTGCCAGCAGGACAGGGGGCTCTGGGGCCAACGTCCTGACTTTC.

This chain connects TRBV6-5 to TRBJ1-2, with D unclear. V was trimmed by 0 bases and J by 2 bases, leaving 7 bases between them. Per the germline V gene, CDR1 is MNHEY and CDR2 is SVGAGI. The CDR3 covers 14 residues. The chain's CDR3 is CASSYSKGNYGYTF. CDR3 nucleotide sequence: TGTGCCAGCAGTTACTCGAAAGGCAACTATGGCTACACCTTC.

A single count supports this clonotype. In DNA form, the CDR3 reads TGCGCCAGCAGCCAAGACCATGAGGGACTCGGGGAGCTGTTTTTT. This encodes CASSQDHEGLGELFF. The chain uses TRBV4-1 and TRBJ2-2; D is perhaps TRBD2 (6 bases). Germline V gene data show CDR1 as MGHRA and CDR2 as YSYEKL. The CDR3 consists of 15 residues. Trimming removed 0 bases from V and 7 bases from J, with 12 bases in between.

In DNA, the CDR3 is TGTGCCAGCAGTCCTCAAGGAGCCAAAAACATTCAGTACTTC. Translated: CASSPQGAKNIQYF. The gene calls are TRBV12-3 or TRBV12-4 and TRBJ2-4; D is unclear. The CDR3 spans 14 residues. V was trimmed by 5 bases and J by 0 bases, leaving 8 bases between them.

This rearrangement joins TRBV27 to TRBJ1-2; 9 bases line up with TRBD1. CDR1 is MNHEY and CDR2 is SMNVEV in the germline V gene (reference sequence). This CDR3 region has 16 residues. J was trimmed by 2 bases and V by 6 bases; bases with no gene match: 10. CDR3 in amino acids: CASSPADRGLNYGYTF. The CDR3 DNA sequence: TGTGCCAGCAGCCCCGCTGACAGGGGGTTAAACTATGGCTACACCTTC.

The chain carries TRBV6-6 and TRBJ2-1; TRBD1 matches 10 bases. The germline gives CDR1 MNHNY, CDR2 SVGAGI (reference sequence). V lost 5 bases, J lost 7 bases, and 5 bases stayed unmatched. The CDR3 runs to 14 residues. CDR3 DNA sequence: TGTGCCAGCAGTCCCGGGACAGGGGAGAATGAGCAGTTCTTC. As protein: CASSPGTGENEQFF.

The chain combines TRBV27 with TRBJ1-2; maybe TRBD1 (6 bases). The CDR3 runs to 13 residues. Germline CDR1 is MNHEY and CDR2 is SMNVEV (reference sequence). Trimming left V 1 base short and J 8 bases short, with 11 bases between. CDR3 amino acids: CASSLFQGIGYTF. CDR3 in DNA: TGTGCCAGCAGTTTATTCCAGGGGATCGGCTACACCTTC.

This chain links TRBV27 with TRBJ1-5, with TRBD1 as a possible D gene (6 bases). This CDR3 contains 13 residues. V lost 9 bases, J lost 6 bases, and 15 bases lay in between. Germline V gene lookup returns CDR1 MNHEY and CDR2 SMNVEV (reference sequence). CDR3 DNA sequence: TGTGCCAGTCGGGGGGCTTATGGTCAGCCCCAGCATTTT. Encoded protein: CASRGAYGQPQHF.

The V and J genes are TRBV27 and TRBJ1-6; 9 bases line up with TRBD1. The V segment lost 8 bases and the J segment 5 bases; nucleotides outside the gene matches: 4. CDR1 MNHEY and CDR2 SMNVEV come from the germline V gene (reference sequence). The CDR3 contains 14 residues. In DNA, the CDR3 is TGTGCCAGCGCATGGGACAGGGATAATTCACCCCTCCACTTT. It yields the protein CASAWDRDNSPLHF.

In the case of this clonotype: Relative to the germline gene, one junction end is altered; a read error may explain this. This rearrangement joins TRBV7-7 to TRBJ2-1; D not resolved. Germline CDR1 and CDR2: SSHAT and FNYEAQ (reference sequence). The CDR3 loop spans 13 amino acids. In nucleotides, the CDR3 is TGTGCTAGCAGCTTACTGCGCTACAATGAGCAGTTCTTC. As protein: CASSLLRYNEQFF.

The gene calls are TRBV6-4 and TRBJ2-1; D uncertain. This CDR3 is built from 14 residues. Germline CDR1 is MRHNA and CDR2 is SNTAGT. V was trimmed by 4 bases and J by 8 bases, leaving 15 bases between them. This CDR3 is CASSAMADWDEQFF. Written as DNA, the CDR3 is TGTGCCAGCAGTGCGATGGCAGACTGGGATGAGCAGTTCTTC.

The chain combines TRBV5-1 with TRBJ1-5; maybe TRBD1 (6 bases). The V and J ends lost 3 bases and 7 bases respectively, with 20 bases between them. CDR3 length: 16 residues. CDR1 SGHRS and CDR2 YFSETQ come from the germline V gene. The CDR3 protein is CASSSNNWTVGQPQHF. The CDR3, as DNA: TGCGCCAGCAGCTCCAACAATTGGACAGTAGGCCAGCCCCAGCATTTT.

The genes are TRBV7-3 and TRBJ1-1; no firm D call. The CDR3 length is 12 residues. Germline V gives CDR1 SGHTA, CDR2 FQGTGA. Trimming cost V 3 bases and J 4 bases, with 6 bases left between them. The CDR3 region is CASSFEGTEAFF. The CDR3 region has the DNA TGTGCCAGCAGCTTCGAGGGCACTGAAGCTTTCTTT.

The chain's CDR3 is CASSLLIENIQYF. CDR3 nucleotides: TGTGCCAGCAGTTTATTAATCGAAAACATTCAGTACTTC. The gene calls are TRBV28 and TRBJ2-4; D gene ambiguous. This CDR3 is built from 13 residues. CDR1 is MDHEN and CDR2 is SYDVKM in the germline V gene. With 1 base removed from V and 5 bases from J, the gap between germline ends came to 6 bases.

This clonotype is a singleton in its sample. In DNA, the CDR3 is TGTGCCAGCAGCCAAGACCCCGGGACTAGCGGGGGGGCCCCAGATACGCAGTATTTT. It specifies CASSQDPGTSGGAPDTQYF. This rearrangement joins TRBV14 to TRBJ2-3, with 16 bases lining up with TRBD2. V trimming: 0 bases; J trimming: 4 bases; junction bases outside the gene matches: 7. There are 19 residues in the CDR3. Germline V CDR1 and CDR2: SGHDN, FVKESK.

This chain joins TRBV7-2 and TRBJ2-7; D might be TRBD1 (6 bases). Between the trimmed V and J ends, which lost 5 bases and 4 bases, there was a span of 18 bases. CDR3 length: 15 amino acids. Germline CDR1 and CDR2: SGHTA and FQGNSA. CDR3 nucleotides: TGTGCCAGCAGCCTGGACAGCCTAGTGGGGTACGAGCAGTACTTC. Its translation: CASSLDSLVGYEQYF. The variable domain in full, completed from reference TRBV7-2 and TRBJ2-7, reads GAGVSQSPSNKVTEKGKDVELRCDPISGHTALYWYRQSLGQGLEFLIYFQGNSAPDKSGLPSDRFSAERTGGSVSTLTIQRTQQEDSAVYLCASSLDSLVGYEQYFGPGTRLTVT.

CDR3 DNA sequence: TGCGCCAGCAGCCAAGCGGGGACTAGCATCTACAATGAGCAGTTCTTC. This translates into CASSQAGTSIYNEQFF. This chain connects TRBV4-3 to TRBJ2-1; the match to TRBD2 covers 9 bases. With 1 base clipped from V and 3 bases from J, the junction kept 4 bases outside the gene matches. The CDR3 is 16 amino acids. Per the germline V gene, CDR1 is LGHNA and CDR2 is YSLEER.

The chain links TRBV29-1 to TRBJ2-3; 7 nucleotides match TRBD1. CDR1 is SQVTM and CDR2 is ANQGSEA in the germline V gene. The CDR3 extends over 15 amino acids. V trimming: 6 bases; J trimming: 0 bases; junction bases outside the gene matches: 9. CDR3 DNA sequence: TGCAGCGTCGAGGGCGGACAGGTTAGCACAGATACGCAGTATTTT. It is translated as CSVEGGQVSTDTQYF.

The sample holds a few counts of this clonotype. The chain has TRBV7-9 and TRBJ1-1; TRBD1 agrees at 8 bases. Trimming removed 5 bases from V and 8 bases from J; junction bases left unmatched: 4. This CDR3 is built from 12 residues. Per germline, CDR1 SEHNR and CDR2 FQNEAQ (reference sequence). CDR3 loop: CASSPGQGEAFF. The CDR3 DNA sequence: TGTGCCAGCAGCCCCGGACAGGGAGAAGCTTTCTTT.